This T cell receptor (beta chain) was captured in a study of T cell responses to AZD1222 COVID-19 vaccine. Regarding the study as a whole: There were repertoire samples only from the period after the peak T cell response. Clonal diversity may have been underestimated, and the donors were mostly white British, with more females than males. When two AZD1222 doses had been given, Spike-specific TCR breadth and depth rose.

Germline lookup yields CDR1 MDHEN and CDR2 SYDVKM. Trimming left V 6 bases short and J 1 base short, with 6 bases between. The CDR3 length is 12 residues. Both about-4-week and about-12-week second-dose recipients were combined. About this clone itself: Its matching antigen is unknown.

Generated by immunoSEQ multiplex PCR, the TCRdb table keeps only in-frame clones and is missing some. The table records some 120,000 clones, 80% to 95% of them present only once. The clonotype comes from an adult who received the AZD1222 COVID-19 vaccine. Specimen: peripheral blood, collected 28 days after the second AZD1222 dose. The V gene is TRBV28, the J gene TRBJ1-2; no reliable D call. The CDR3 reads CASSELNYGYTF. As DNA, the CDR3 is TGTGCCAGCAGCGAACTTAACTATGGCTACACCTTC.